This T cell receptor (beta chain) was sequenced in a study of monozygotic twins with inflammatory bowel disease. Study-wide results and limits: Repertoire similarity matched across concordant and discordant twins, perhaps owing to limited power.

A total RNA quantity of 3500 ng went into each TCR library. From the 5' RACE reads, TCRdb lists one entry per CDR3 protein and no DNA. There are roughly 200,000 distinct CDR3 sequences in the sample, with 1.5% to 2% held by the top ten. On this clonotype: Its antigen remains unknown.

CDR3 length: 16 residues. Germline lookup yields CDR1 SGHRS and CDR2 YFSETQ. This receptor was taken from a human donor with ulcerative colitis or Crohn's disease, or a healthy co-twin of an affected twin (not recorded which). The chain is built from TRBV5-1 and TRBJ2-1; there is no DNA to check the TCRdb D call of TRBD2. Specimen: blood. The CDR3 protein is CASSPAGAGPLNEQFF.